A selection of T cell receptor beta chains follows, all from one sample in a study of identical twins. TCRdb passed the 5' RACE reads through MiXCR, listing each CDR3 protein once. The data contain about 890,000 distinct CDR3 sequences, roughly 12% of them singletons. These data were likewise used in another study, on yellow fever vaccine responses in identical twins.

The sequenced material came from PBMCs. Receptors originate from a woman between 18 and 29 years old in good health. Each CDR3 is given with its conserved first and last residue. The D gene is left open where the match is weak. Part of the rows lack a size; the others show once, few, many or a class for expanded clones.

cdr3_aa	cdr3_nt	d_call	v_call	j_call	clone_size
CASSEAPGPSDTQYF	TGTGCCAGCAGTGAAGCCCCCGGGCCCTCAGATACGCAGTATTTT	NA	TRBV6-1	TRBJ2-3	few
CASSFNWSIIRDNEQFF	TGTGCCAGCAGCTTTAATTGGTCCATCATCCGGGACAATGAGCAGTTCTTC	NA	TRBV11-2	TRBJ2-1	NA
CASSLETEGRGPNYGYTF	TGCGCCAGCAGCTTGGAAACGGAGGGGAGGGGACCTAACTATGGCTACACCTTC	NA	TRBV5-1	TRBJ1-2	NA
CASSTDPPRVNYGYTF	TGTGCCAGCAGCACGGATCCACCCAGGGTAAACTATGGCTACACCTTC	NA	TRBV27	TRBJ1-2	few
CASSLDTGAPTF	TGTGCCAGCTCACTCGATACAGGGGCCCCAACCTTC	TRBD1	TRBV18	TRBJ1-2	NA
CASSTAGGNTIYF	TGTGCCAGCAGTACAGCCGGGGGAAACACCATATATTTT	NA	TRBV7-2	TRBJ1-3	NA
CASTTSTGLAGSKTQYF	TGTGCCAGCACCACCTCGACGGGGCTAGCGGGGAGTAAGACCCAGTACTTC	TRBD2	TRBV3-1	TRBJ2-5	NA
CASSAGTGRIYTF	TGTGCCAGCAGTGCCGGGACAGGGCGAATCTACACCTTC	TRBD1	TRBV6-1	TRBJ1-2	few
CSVAGLVGEQFF	TGCAGCGTCGCCGGACTAGTCGGTGAGCAGTTCTTC	TRBD2	TRBV29-1	TRBJ2-1	few
CASSIPGQRYEQYF	TGTGCCAGCAGTATCCCGGGACAGAGATACGAGCAGTACTTC	TRBD1	TRBV6-2/TRBV6-3	TRBJ2-7	NA
CASSQFGVETQYF	TGTGCCAGCAGCCAATTCGGGGTGGAGACACAGTACTTC	NA	TRBV16	TRBJ2-5	NA
CSARDPGTSGSNEQFF	TGCAGTGCTAGAGACCCCGGGACTAGCGGTTCGAATGAGCAGTTCTTC	TRBD2	TRBV20-1	TRBJ2-1	NA
CASSSSGSPYTGELFF	TGTGCCAGCAGTTCTAGCGGGAGCCCGTACACCGGGGAGCTGTTTTTT	TRBD2	TRBV9	TRBJ2-2	few
CSTPKGERYNEQFF	TGCAGTACCCCTAAGGGGGAACGCTACAATGAGCAGTTCTTC	NA	TRBV20-1	TRBJ2-1	NA
CATSDPLERGYQETQYF	TGTGCCACCAGTGATCCGCTCGAAAGGGGCTACCAAGAGACCCAGTACTTC	NA	TRBV24-1	TRBJ2-5	few
CASSQEGLDNNEQFF	TGCGCCAGCAGCCAAGAAGGTCTAGACAACAATGAGCAGTTCTTC	NA	TRBV4-1	TRBJ2-1	many
CASSLLSEGPGDEQFF	TGTGCCAGCAGCTTACTTTCCGAGGGCCCGGGGGATGAGCAGTTCTTC	NA	TRBV7-6	TRBJ2-1	NA
CASSQGQGASPQHF	TGCGCCAGCAGCCAAGGACAGGGGGCTTCGCCCCAGCATTTT	TRBD1	TRBV5-1	TRBJ1-5	NA
CASSSRDRVSGANVLTF	TGTGCCAGCAGTTCCCGGGACAGGGTCTCTGGGGCCAACGTCCTGACTTTC	TRBD1	TRBV6-5	TRBJ2-6	NA
CASSVEDRVGETQYF	TGTGCCAGCAGCGTAGAGGACAGGGTTGGAGAGACCCAGTACTTC	TRBD1	TRBV9	TRBJ2-5	NA
CASSKSGEGVGSEQFF	TGTGCCAGCAGCAAATCGGGAGAAGGGGTGGGCAGTGAGCAGTTCTTC	NA	TRBV21-1	TRBJ2-1	many
CASSLDRLAKNIQYF	TGCGCCAGCAGCTTGGACAGACTAGCCAAAAACATTCAGTACTTC	NA	TRBV5-1	TRBJ2-4	many
CASSMGGVRTDTQYF	TGTGCCAGCTCAATGGGCGGGGTGAGGACAGATACGCAGTATTTT	NA	TRBV6-1	TRBJ2-3	NA
CASSYGGPLVDTQYF	TGTGCCAGCAGCTACGGGGGGCCTCTCGTGGATACGCAGTATTTT	NA	TRBV12-3/TRBV12-4	TRBJ2-3	many
CASSYSGLAGGPTIYEQYF	TGTGCCAGCAGTTACTCGGGACTAGCGGGAGGGCCCACAATCTACGAGCAGTACTTC	TRBD2	TRBV6-5	TRBJ2-7	NA
CASSEGVYLNYGYTF	TGTGCCAGCAGTGAGGGGGTTTACTTGAACTATGGCTACACCTTC	NA	TRBV6-1	TRBJ1-2	few
CASSWTGTETQYF	TGTGCCAGCAGTTGGACAGGCACAGAGACCCAGTACTTC	TRBD1	TRBV6-2/TRBV6-3	TRBJ2-5	NA
CASSLAGTSGGYNEQFF	TGTGCCAGCAGCTTAGCGGGGACTAGCGGGGGTTACAATGAGCAGTTCTTC	TRBD2	TRBV7-2	TRBJ2-1	few
CASSLTGVAGDTGELFF	TGTGCCAGCAGCTTAACAGGGGTAGCGGGAGACACCGGGGAGCTGTTTTTT	TRBD2	TRBV7-3	TRBJ2-2	NA
CATSAGTNQPQHF	TGTGCCACCAGTGCAGGAACGAATCAGCCCCAGCATTTT	NA	TRBV24-1	TRBJ1-5	many
CASSLALTLDTEAFF	TGCGCCAGCAGCTTGGCACTGACTTTAGACACTGAAGCTTTCTTT	NA	TRBV5-1	TRBJ1-1	NA
CASSPNRWGTSTDTQYF	TGTGCCAGCAGCCCCAATCGGTGGGGCACTAGCACAGATACGCAGTATTTT	NA	TRBV12-3/TRBV12-4	TRBJ2-3	NA
CSATDSNQETQYF	TGCAGTGCAACCGACAGTAATCAAGAGACCCAGTACTTC	NA	TRBV20-1	TRBJ2-5	many
CASSSRAGMNSYNEQFF	TGTGCCAGCAGCTCCCGGGCGGGGATGAACTCCTACAATGAGCAGTTCTTC	NA	TRBV7-6	TRBJ2-1	NA
CASSQDVRLAGAEQFF	TGCGCCAGCAGCCAAGATGTCAGGCTAGCGGGAGCTGAGCAGTTCTTC	TRBD2	TRBV4-1	TRBJ2-1	few
CASSLAQGMGYSNQPQHF	TGTGCCAGCAGCTTGGCCCAGGGGATGGGTTATAGCAATCAGCCCCAGCATTTT	NA	TRBV5-5	TRBJ1-5	many
CASSSAGTGTGELFF	TGTGCCAGCAGCTCCGCGGGGACGGGGACCGGGGAGCTGTTTTTT	NA	TRBV7-9	TRBJ2-2	NA
CASSYKASTDTQYF	TGTGCCAGCAGTTATAAGGCCAGCACAGATACGCAGTATTTT	NA	TRBV6-5	TRBJ2-3	NA
CATMVQGQQETQYF	TGTGCCACTATGGTACAGGGGCAACAAGAGACCCAGTACTTC	TRBD1	TRBV15	TRBJ2-5	few
CASSYSSGFYGYTF	TGTGCCAGCAGTTACTCGTCAGGGTTCTATGGCTACACCTTC	NA	TRBV6-5	TRBJ1-2	few
CASSLGQGKREKLFF	TGTGCCAGCAGCCTCGGACAGGGGAAGCGGGAAAAACTGTTTTTT	TRBD1	TRBV6-1	TRBJ1-4	NA
CASSPRQGGSTEAFF	TGTGCCAGCAGTCCCCGACAGGGAGGGAGCACTGAAGCTTTCTTT	TRBD1	TRBV27	TRBJ1-1	many
CASSQVAGSYNEQFF	TGTGCCAGCAGCCAAGTAGCGGGATCCTACAATGAGCAGTTCTTC	TRBD2	TRBV3-1	TRBJ2-1	few
CASSLTLRLAGAKETQYF	TGTGCCAGCAGCTTAACCCTTCGACTAGCGGGGGCGAAAGAGACCCAGTACTTC	TRBD2	TRBV5-5	TRBJ2-5	many
CASSLGGPERGGEQFF	TGTGCCAGCAGCTTAGGTGGGCCCGAGCGGGGGGGTGAGCAGTTCTTC	TRBD2	TRBV11-2	TRBJ2-1	few